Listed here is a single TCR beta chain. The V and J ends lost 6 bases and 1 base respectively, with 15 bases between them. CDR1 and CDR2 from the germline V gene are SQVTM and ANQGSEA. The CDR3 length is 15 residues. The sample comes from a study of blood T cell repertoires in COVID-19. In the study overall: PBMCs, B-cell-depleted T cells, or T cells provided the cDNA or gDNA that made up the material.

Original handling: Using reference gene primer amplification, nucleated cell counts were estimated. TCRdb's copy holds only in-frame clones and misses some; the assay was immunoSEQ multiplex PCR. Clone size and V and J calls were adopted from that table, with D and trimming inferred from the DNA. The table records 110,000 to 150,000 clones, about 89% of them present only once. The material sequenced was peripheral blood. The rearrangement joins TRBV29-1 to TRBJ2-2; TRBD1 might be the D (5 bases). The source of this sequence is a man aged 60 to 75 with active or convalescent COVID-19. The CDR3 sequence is CSVVSGQLNTGELFF. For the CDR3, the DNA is TGCAGCGTGGTCTCCGGACAACTGAACACCGGGGAGCTGTTTTTT.